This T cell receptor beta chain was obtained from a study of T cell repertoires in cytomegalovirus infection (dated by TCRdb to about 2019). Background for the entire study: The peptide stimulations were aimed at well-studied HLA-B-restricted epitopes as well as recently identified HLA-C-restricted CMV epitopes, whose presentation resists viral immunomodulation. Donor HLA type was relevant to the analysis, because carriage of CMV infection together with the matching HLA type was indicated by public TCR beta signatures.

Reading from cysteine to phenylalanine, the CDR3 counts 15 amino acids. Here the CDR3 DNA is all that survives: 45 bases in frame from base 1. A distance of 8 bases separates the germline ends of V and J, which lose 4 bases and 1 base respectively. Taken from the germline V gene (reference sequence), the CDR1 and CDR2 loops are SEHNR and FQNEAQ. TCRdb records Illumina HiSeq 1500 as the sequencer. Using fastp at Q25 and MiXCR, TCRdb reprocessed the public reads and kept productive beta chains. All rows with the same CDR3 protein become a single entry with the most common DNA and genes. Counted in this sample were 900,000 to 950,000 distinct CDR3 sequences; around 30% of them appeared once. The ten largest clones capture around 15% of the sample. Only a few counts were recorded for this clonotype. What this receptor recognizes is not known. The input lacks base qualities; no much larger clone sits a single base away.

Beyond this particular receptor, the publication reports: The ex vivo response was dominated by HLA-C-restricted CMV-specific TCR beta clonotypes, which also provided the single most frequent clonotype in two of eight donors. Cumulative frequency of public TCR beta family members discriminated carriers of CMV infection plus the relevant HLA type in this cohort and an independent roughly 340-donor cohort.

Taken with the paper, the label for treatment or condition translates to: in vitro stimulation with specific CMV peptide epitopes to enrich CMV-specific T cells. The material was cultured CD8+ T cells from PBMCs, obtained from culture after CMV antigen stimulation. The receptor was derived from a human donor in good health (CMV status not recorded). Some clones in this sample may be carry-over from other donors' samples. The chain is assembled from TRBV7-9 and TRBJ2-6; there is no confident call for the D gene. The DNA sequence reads TGTGCCAGCAGCTCGCGAATATCTGGGGCCAACGTCCTGACTTTC. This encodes CASSSRISGANVLTF.